This paragraph reports one TCR beta chain. Its antigen is undetermined. The CDR3 length is 15 residues. Germline loops: CDR1 PRHDT, CDR2 FYEKMQ (reference sequence). V dropped 5 bases and J dropped 3 bases, with 13 bases sitting between them. This sample was taken from a study of cytomegalovirus exposure and HLA in healthy donors. Study in general: From donors who were HLA-typed, an early data release held approximately 91 million unique TCRs. Overall study findings and caveats: The analysis excluded some indistinguishable V segments, including TRBV6-2 and TRBV6-3.

Primers included in the PCR were 60 Vbeta and 13 Jbeta primers. The table came from immunoSEQ multiplex PCR; TCRdb's copy has only in-frame clones and leaves some out. The repertoire holds under 200,000 clones, with roughly 78% as singletons. The receptor comes from a woman aged 25 to 39 in good health and CMV-seropositive. The rearrangement links TRBV13 to TRBJ1-4; no definite D call. Material for sequencing was PBMCs. The CDR3 DNA reads as TGTGCCAGCAGCCTCCAGCGGTCGGCTAATGAAAAACTGTTTTTT. Its translation is CASSLQRSANEKLFF.